The T cell receptor (beta chain) described here comes from a study of T cell responses to AZD1222 COVID-19 vaccine. Notes on the study in general: The donor group comprised mostly white British people and more females; the analysis possibly underestimated clonal diversity. Spike was spanned by vaccine-associated CD4 TCRs, which were dominant at 160-218 and 743-854. Spike-specific TCR depth and breadth grew after two AZD1222 doses.

Remarks on this clone: Its target is not known.

The assay was immunoSEQ multiplex PCR, and TCRdb's table has in-frame clones only and misses some. The table lists 89,000 or so clones, around 90% of them singletons. V was trimmed by 4 bases and J by 2 bases, leaving 10 bases between them. This CDR3 has 13 amino acids. The germline V gene has CDR1 SGHKS and CDR2 YYEKEE (reference sequence). The sequence came from an adult who received the AZD1222 COVID-19 vaccine. The sample was peripheral blood, taken 28 days after the second AZD1222 dose. V is TRBV5-5 and J is TRBJ2-7; D uncertain. The CDR3 sequence: CASSPRGAYEQYF. The CDR3 DNA sequence: TGTGCCAGCAGCCCTCGCGGAGCCTACGAGCAGTACTTC.